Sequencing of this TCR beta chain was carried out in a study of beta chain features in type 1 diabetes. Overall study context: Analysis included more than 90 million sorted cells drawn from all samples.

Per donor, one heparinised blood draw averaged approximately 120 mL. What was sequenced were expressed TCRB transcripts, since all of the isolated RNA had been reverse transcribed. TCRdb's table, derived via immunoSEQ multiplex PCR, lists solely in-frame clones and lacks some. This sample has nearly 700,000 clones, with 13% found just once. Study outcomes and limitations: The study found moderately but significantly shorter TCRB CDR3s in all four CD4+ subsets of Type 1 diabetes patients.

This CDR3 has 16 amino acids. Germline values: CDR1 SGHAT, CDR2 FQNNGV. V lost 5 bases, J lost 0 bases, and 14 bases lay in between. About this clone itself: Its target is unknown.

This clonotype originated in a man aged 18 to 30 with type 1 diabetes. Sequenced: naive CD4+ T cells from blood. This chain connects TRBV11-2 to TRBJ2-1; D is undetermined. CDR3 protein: CASSGLVQSSYNEQFF. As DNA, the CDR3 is TGTGCCAGCAGCGGATTGGTCCAGAGCTCCTACAATGAGCAGTTCTTC.